This TCR beta chain was identified in a study of T cells in tuberculosis (dated by TCRdb to the late 2010s). In terms of the full investigation: In the study, CD1B tetramers and high-throughput TCR immunosequencing were combined to characterize T cells specific for the mycobacterial lipid antigen glucose monomycolate (GMM). A South African clinical cohort compared IGRA-negative adolescents, IGRA-positive adolescents with latent tuberculosis and adults with active tuberculosis, 9 to 11 per group. PBMC from active tuberculosis patients were archived either before standard anti-tuberculosis treatment began or within 7 days of its start. The study at large found these results: An accuracy of under 90% (AUROC 0.90) was reached by a classifier using the diverse GMM-specific repertoire, compared with over 65% accuracy when GEM motif frequencies were used. Clinical samples were chosen by availability of cryopreserved specimens, and active tuberculosis cases were adults while controls were adolescents. Compared with IGRA-negative controls, TCR-alpha repertoires from active tuberculosis had smaller mean NN-distances to GMM-specific TCRs, which suggests clonal expansion of these TCRs. Smaller NN-distances were partly driven by shorter CDR3-alpha lengths in active tuberculosis patients, and statistical significance was not reached for the TCR-beta difference.

From cysteine to phenylalanine, the CDR3 is 18 amino acids long. The read is trimmed to its CDR3 DNA, 54 bases read in frame from base 1. Unmatched junction bases come to 15, with V trimmed by 3 bases and J by 2 bases. Taken from the germline V gene, the CDR1 and CDR2 loops are KGHSH and LQKENI. The immunoSEQ multiplex PCR assay was used to generate TCR libraries, with TCR-beta and/or TCR-alpha/delta assays applied to each sample. The amplified TCR libraries were sequenced on the Illumina high-throughput platform. For the original study's pipeline: Clustering and dimensionality reduction were performed using pairwise TCRdist distances among GMM-specific receptors from ex vivo sorted or in vitro expanded T cells. Each clinical repertoire received a mean NN-distance score, defined as the average TCRdist to the nearest 10% of tetramer-positive reference sequences. To compute GEM TCR motif frequency, the fraction of unique TCRs matching known GEM sequences by V/J usage and CDR3 length was calculated. Linear discriminant analysis with leave-one-out cross-validation, implemented in scikit-learn, was used to classify active tuberculosis. Sourced from immuneACCESS, this table was stored by TCRdb with only in-frame sequences that have V and J called. A share of the clones is absent; for the studies checked, an unresolved V gene accounts for under half, and the remainder has no known explanation. For V, J and clone size, that table is used; D and trimming come from the DNA. Here the sample has under 35,000 clones; about 91% occur a single time. The top ten hold approximately 7% of the sample.

The sample's time point label, decoded: new active TB diagnosis, blood taken before or within 7 days of starting treatment. Patients with active tuberculosis were defined as newly diagnosed, HIV-seronegative South African adults aged 18 years or older. Confirmation of active tuberculosis was obtained by positive sputum smear microscopy and/or positive M. tuberculosis culture. Unsorted cryopreserved PBMC were immunosequenced, covering on average about 100,000 T cells per clinical donor. Concerning this clone itself: Its specific antigen is unknown. Within one base of it there is no much larger clone, and no base qualities were kept.

This sequence uses TRBV18 and TRBJ2-7; the junction holds 8 bases that match TRBD1. The sequencing used PBMCs, collected at tuberculosis diagnosis. This TCR derives from an adult with tuberculosis. Some clones in this sample may be carry-over from other donors' samples. The nucleotide sequence reads as follows: TGTGCCAGCTCACCTTTTAGACAGGGGAAAGAAGTAACCTACGAGCAGTACTTC. Protein translation: CASSPFRQGKEVTYEQYF.